This T cell receptor (beta chain) was documented in a study of shared clonotypes between healthy human individuals. General observations from the study: Large depth notwithstanding, sorted-subset sequencing proved incomplete by rarefaction.

This clone has just a few counts. What it binds is unknown. The junction had 5 bases not matched to a gene; V was cut back by 2 bases and J by 4 bases. This CDR3 contains 15 residues. Per germline, CDR1 SGHAT and CDR2 FQNNGV. How the authors handled the data: Quality scores were absent from the junction-only immunoSEQ sequences, so filtering differed. Assay used: immunoSEQ multiplex PCR; TCRdb lists only in-frame clones, some missing. V and J calls and clone size come straight from that table; D and trimming were deduced from the DNA. Of about 960,000 clones in the sample, roughly 72% were seen once. The TCR was taken from a man aged 18 to 29 in good health. The chain is built from TRBV11-2 and TRBJ2-7; 10 nucleotides line up with TRBD2. Sequenced: memory CD4+ T cells sorted from blood. The subset: CD45RA-negative fraction. CDR3 DNA: TGTGCCAGCAGCTTACAAGCGGGAGGGCCATACGAGCAGTACTTC. The encoded protein is CASSLQAGGPYEQYF.